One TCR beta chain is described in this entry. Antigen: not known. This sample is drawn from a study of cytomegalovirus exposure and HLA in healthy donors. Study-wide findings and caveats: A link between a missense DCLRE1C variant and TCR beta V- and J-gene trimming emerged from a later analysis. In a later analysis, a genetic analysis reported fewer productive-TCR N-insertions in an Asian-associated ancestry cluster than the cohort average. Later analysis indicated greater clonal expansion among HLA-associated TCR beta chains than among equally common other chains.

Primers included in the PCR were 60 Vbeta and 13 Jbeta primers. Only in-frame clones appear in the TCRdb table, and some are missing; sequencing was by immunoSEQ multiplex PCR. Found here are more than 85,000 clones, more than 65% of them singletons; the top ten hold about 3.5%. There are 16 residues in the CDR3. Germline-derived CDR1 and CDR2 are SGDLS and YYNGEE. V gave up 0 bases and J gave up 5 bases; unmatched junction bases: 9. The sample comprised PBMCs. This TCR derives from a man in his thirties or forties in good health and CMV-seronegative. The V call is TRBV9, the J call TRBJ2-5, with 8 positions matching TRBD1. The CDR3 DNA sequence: TGTGCCAGCAGCGTAGCGTTCACAGGGGGTATGGAGACCCAGTACTTC. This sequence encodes CASSVAFTGGMETQYF.